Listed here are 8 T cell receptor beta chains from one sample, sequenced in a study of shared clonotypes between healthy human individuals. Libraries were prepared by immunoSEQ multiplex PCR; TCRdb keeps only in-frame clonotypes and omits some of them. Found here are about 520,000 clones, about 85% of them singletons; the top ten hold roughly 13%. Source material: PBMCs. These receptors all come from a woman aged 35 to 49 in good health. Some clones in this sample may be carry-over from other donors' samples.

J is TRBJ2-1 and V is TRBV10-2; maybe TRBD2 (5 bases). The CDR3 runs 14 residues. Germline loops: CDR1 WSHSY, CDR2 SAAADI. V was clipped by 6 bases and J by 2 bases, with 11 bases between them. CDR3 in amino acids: CASSIRGAYNEQFF. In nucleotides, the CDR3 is TGCGCCAGCAGCATACGGGGAGCCTACAATGAGCAGTTCTTC.

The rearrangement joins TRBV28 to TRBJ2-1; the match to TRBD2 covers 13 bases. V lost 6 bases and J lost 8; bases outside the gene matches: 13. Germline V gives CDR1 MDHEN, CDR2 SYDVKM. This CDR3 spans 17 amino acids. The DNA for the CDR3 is TGTGCCAGCAGCCATGGACTAGCGGGGGACAACCCCCATGAGCAGTTCTTC. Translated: CASSHGLAGDNPHEQFF.

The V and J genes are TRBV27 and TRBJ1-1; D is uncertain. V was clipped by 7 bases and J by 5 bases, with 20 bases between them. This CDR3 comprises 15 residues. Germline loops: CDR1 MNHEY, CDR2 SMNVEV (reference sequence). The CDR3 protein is CASTSPGGFGTEAFF. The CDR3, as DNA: TGTGCCAGCACTTCCCCCGGAGGGTTTGGTACTGAAGCTTTCTTT.

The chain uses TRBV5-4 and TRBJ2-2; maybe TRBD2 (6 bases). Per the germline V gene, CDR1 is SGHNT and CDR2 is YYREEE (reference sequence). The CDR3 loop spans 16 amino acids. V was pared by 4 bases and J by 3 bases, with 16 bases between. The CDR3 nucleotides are TGTGCCAGCAGCCAACCCCGGGACTCATACACCGGGGAGCTGTTTTTT. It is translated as CASSQPRDSYTGELFF.

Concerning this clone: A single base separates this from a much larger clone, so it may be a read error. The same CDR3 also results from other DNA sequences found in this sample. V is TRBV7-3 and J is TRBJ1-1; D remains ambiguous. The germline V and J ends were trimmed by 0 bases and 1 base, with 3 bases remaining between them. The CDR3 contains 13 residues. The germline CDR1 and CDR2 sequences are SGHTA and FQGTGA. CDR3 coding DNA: TGTGCCAGCAGCTTAACAGGGAACACTGAAGCTTTCTTT. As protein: CASSLTGNTEAFF.

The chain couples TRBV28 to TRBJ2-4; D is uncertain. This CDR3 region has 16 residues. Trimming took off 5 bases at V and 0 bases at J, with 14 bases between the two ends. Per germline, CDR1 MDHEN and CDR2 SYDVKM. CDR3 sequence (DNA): TGTGCCAGCAGTACCCCAGGATCCCTAGCCAAAAACATTCAGTACTTC. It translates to CASSTPGSLAKNIQYF. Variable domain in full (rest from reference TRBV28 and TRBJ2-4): DVKVTQSSRYLVKRTGEKVFLECVQDMDHENMFWYRQDPGLGLRLIYFSYDVKMKEKGDIPEGYSVSREKKERFSLILESASTNQTSMYLCASSTPGSLAKNIQYFGAGTRLSVL.

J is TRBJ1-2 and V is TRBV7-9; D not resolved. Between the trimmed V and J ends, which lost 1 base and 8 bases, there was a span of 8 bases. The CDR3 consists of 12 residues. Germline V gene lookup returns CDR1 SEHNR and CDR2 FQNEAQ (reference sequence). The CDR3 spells CASSLDREGYTF. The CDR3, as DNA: TGTGCCAGCAGCTTAGATCGCGAGGGCTACACCTTC.

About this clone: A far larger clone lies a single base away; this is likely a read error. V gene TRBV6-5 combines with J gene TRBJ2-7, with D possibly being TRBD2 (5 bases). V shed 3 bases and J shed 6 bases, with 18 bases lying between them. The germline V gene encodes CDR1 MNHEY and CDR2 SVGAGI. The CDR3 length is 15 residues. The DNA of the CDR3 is TGTGCCAGCAGTTATTGGTCCGGAGGTCCCTGCGAGCAGTACTTC. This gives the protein CASSYWSGGPCEQYF.